This T cell receptor (beta chain) was sequenced for a study of blood T cell repertoires in COVID-19. Clones were read by immunoSEQ multiplex PCR, and TCRdb kept only the in-frame ones, dropping some. This table holds around 300,000 clones, approximately 88% found once. Trimming removed 0 bases at V and 1 base at J, with 15 bases between. Germline V gene sequence: CDR1 LNHNV, CDR2 YYDKDF (reference sequence). The CDR3 has 18 residues. The receptor was isolated from a woman in her 50s with active or convalescent COVID-19. Sequenced input: peripheral blood. V is TRBV15 and J is TRBJ1-4; D perhaps matches TRBD1 (5 bases). CDR3 amino acids: CATSRDVQGYGTNEKLFF. CDR3 bases: TGTGCCACCAGCAGAGATGTTCAGGGCTATGGAACTAATGAAAAACTGTTTTTT.